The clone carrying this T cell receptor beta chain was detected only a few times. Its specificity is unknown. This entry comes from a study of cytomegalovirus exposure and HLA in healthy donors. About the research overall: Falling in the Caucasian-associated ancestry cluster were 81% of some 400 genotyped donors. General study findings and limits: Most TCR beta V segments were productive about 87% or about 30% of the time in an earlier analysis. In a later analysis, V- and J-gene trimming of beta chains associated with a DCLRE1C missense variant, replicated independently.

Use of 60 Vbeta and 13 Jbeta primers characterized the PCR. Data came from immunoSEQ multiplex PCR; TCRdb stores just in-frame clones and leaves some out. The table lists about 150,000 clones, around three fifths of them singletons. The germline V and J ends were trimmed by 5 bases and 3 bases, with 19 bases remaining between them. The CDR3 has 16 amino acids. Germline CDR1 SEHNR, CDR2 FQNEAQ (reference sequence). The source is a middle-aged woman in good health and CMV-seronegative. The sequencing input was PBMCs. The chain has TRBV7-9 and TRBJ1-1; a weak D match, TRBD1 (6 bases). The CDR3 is CASSPQGRGWDTEAFF. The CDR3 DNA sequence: TGTGCCAGCAGCCCACAGGGAAGGGGATGGGACACTGAAGCTTTCTTT.